This record concerns one T cell receptor (beta chain) sequence. The data originate from a study of blood T cell repertoires in COVID-19. Study context: PBMCs, B-cell-depleted T cells, or T cells provided the cDNA or gDNA that made up the material.

Looked up from germline, CDR1 is LNHDA and CDR2 is SQIVND (reference sequence). The CDR3 is made up of 15 amino acids. V lost 5 bases and J lost 4, with 17 bases in between. Original processing notes: From reference gene primer amplification, estimates of nucleated cell counts were derived. Data came from immunoSEQ multiplex PCR; TCRdb stores just in-frame clones and leaves some out. That table furnishes V, J and clone size, whereas the DNA furnished D and trimming. The data show approximately 670,000 clones, 70% to 90% seen once. The TCR sequence derives from a woman aged 18 to 35 with acute or convalescent COVID-19. The chain is built from TRBV19 and TRBJ1-2; possible D gene TRBD1, 6 bases. The source material was peripheral blood. The CDR3 sequence is CASSPRDTASYGYTF. CDR3 sequence (DNA): TGTGCCAGTAGTCCTCGGGACACCGCCTCCTATGGCTACACCTTC.